Below, one T cell receptor beta chain is given with its context. Its target is not known. This entry is derived from a study of T cell responses to AZD1222 COVID-19 vaccine. Study-wide results and caveats: In the spike-specific TCR repertoire, nearly half reportedly target unmutated variant regions. The CD4 TCRs associated with vaccination extended across spike and predominated at 160-218 and 743-854. Donor demographics were predominantly white British with a female majority; clonal diversity may be underestimated. Repertoire sampling happened only post peak T cell response.

With 1 base clipped from V and 4 bases from J, the junction kept 4 bases outside the gene matches. Germline loops: CDR1 SNHLY, CDR2 FYNNEI. The CDR3 length is 15 residues. Data came from immunoSEQ multiplex PCR; TCRdb stores just in-frame clones and leaves some out. The sample yields roughly 130,000 clones, 80% to 95% seen once. The chain joins TRBV2 to TRBJ2-7; 10 bases agree with TRBD2. Material: peripheral blood, obtained 28 days after the second AZD1222 dose. The receptor was isolated from an adult who received the AZD1222 COVID-19 vaccine. The CDR3 loop reads CASSEDASGSYEQYF. The DNA for the CDR3 is TGTGCCAGCAGTGAAGATGCTAGCGGGAGTTACGAGCAGTACTTC.